The 8 T cell receptor beta chains reported below all come from one sample, sequenced in a study of T cell changes during pregnancy in multiple sclerosis. The assay was immunoSEQ multiplex PCR, and TCRdb's table has in-frame clones only and misses some. The sample consists of more than 25,000 clones, about nine tenths of them appearing once. The sample was CD8+ T cells from peripheral blood mononuclear cells, taken in the second trimester of pregnancy. The receptors come from a female donor in good health, enrolled as a control in a pregnancy study.

V is TRBV18 and J is TRBJ1-1; no clear D gene. V shed 5 bases and J shed 4 bases, with 8 bases lying between them. Germline values: CDR1 KGHSH, CDR2 LQKENI. The CDR3 totals 12 residues. The CDR3 DNA is TGTGCCAGCTCAAAGGGAGGCACTGAAGCTTTCTTT. Encoded protein: CASSKGGTEAFF.

The V and J genes are TRBV6-1 and TRBJ1-1, with TRBD1 matching over 8 bases. This CDR3 spans 17 amino acids. Germline assignment: CDR1 MNHNS and CDR2 SASEGT. V trimming: 4 bases; J trimming: 4 bases; junction bases outside the gene matches: 14. The CDR3 loop reads CASSAQLTRGLGTEAFF. CDR3 DNA sequence: TGTGCCAGCAGTGCGCAATTGACCAGGGGGCTGGGCACTGAAGCTTTCTTT.

This clone has only one observation. The chain carries TRBV7-6 and TRBJ2-1; D remains unclear. Per germline, CDR1 SGHVS and CDR2 FNYEAQ. This CDR3 has 15 residues. The V end was cut by 3 bases, the J end by 5 bases, with 14 bases between. The chain's CDR3 is CASSFPIETDNEQFF. The CDR3 DNA reads TGTGCCAGCAGCTTCCCAATCGAAACTGACAATGAGCAGTTCTTC.

The chain recombines TRBV5-4 with TRBJ1-2; 8 positions agree with TRBD1. V lost 0 bases to trimming and J lost 5 bases; unmatched junction nucleotides: 12. The CDR3 has 17 residues. Germline V gene sequence: CDR1 SGHNT, CDR2 YYREEE (reference sequence). The CDR3 loop reads CASSLGLVDRGVYGYTF. The CDR3 nucleotides are TGTGCCAGCAGCTTGGGTCTCGTAGACAGGGGTGTATATGGCTACACCTTC.

The rearrangement links TRBV27 to TRBJ1-1; no clear D. Trimming pared 1 base from V and 5 bases from J, leaving 8 bases between. Germline V gene lookup returns CDR1 MNHEY and CDR2 SMNVEV (reference sequence). The CDR3 consists of 13 residues. The CDR3 loop is CASSLYSETEAFF. CDR3 DNA sequence: TGTGCCAGCAGTTTATATAGCGAAACTGAAGCTTTCTTT.

The chain couples TRBV13 to TRBJ2-1; 8 nucleotides match TRBD2. Germline V gene sequence: CDR1 PRHDT, CDR2 FYEKMQ (reference sequence). Trimming cost V 5 bases and J 6 bases; bases outside gene matches: 12. The CDR3 is made up of 16 amino acids. CDR3 residues: CASSPLEGLGSNEQFF. CDR3 DNA sequence: TGTGCCAGCAGCCCTCTAGAGGGACTAGGATCCAATGAGCAGTTCTTC.

The V gene is TRBV6-5, the J gene TRBJ1-5; 7 bases are a match to TRBD1. With V trimmed by 5 bases and J by 0 bases, 4 bases remained unmatched. CDR1 and CDR2 from the germline V gene are MNHEY and SVGAGI. The CDR3 extends over 15 amino acids. CDR3 amino acids: CASSQGQNSNQPQHF. The CDR3 DNA sequence: TGTGCCAGCAGTCAGGGACAGAATAGCAATCAGCCCCAGCATTTT.

The chain is built from TRBV5-5 and TRBJ2-1; TRBD2 agrees at 8 bases. V shed 0 bases and J 0 bases; nucleotides not matched to a gene: 2. The CDR3 spans 16 residues. CDR1 SGHKS and CDR2 YYEKEE come from the germline V gene (reference sequence). The DNA of the CDR3 is TGTGCCAGCAGCTTGGCCCTAGCGGGCTCCTACAATGAGCAGTTCTTC. This codes for CASSLALAGSYNEQFF.